The clone carrying this TCR beta chain appeared once. Its antigen remains unidentified. One end of the junction does not line up with germline, which may come from a read error. This sample was taken from a study of T cells in Graves' hyperthyroidism and ophthalmopathy. Study results and caveats: For ophthalmopathy, model prediction preceded onset by a median about 6 months. In the analysis, a 13 V-J model separated ophthalmopathy from stable hyperthyroidism.

The CDR3 extends over 16 amino acids. Germline CDR1 SEHNR, CDR2 FQNEAQ (reference sequence). Together with thyroid ultrasound, orbital computed tomography, serum thyroxine and TRAb, clinical symptoms were used for diagnoses. Fresh peripheral blood, around 9.2 ml of it, supplied the PBMCs. TCR beta CDR3 sequences were amplified from RNA transcripts. First-round RT-PCR targeting the TCR CDR3 was performed with the HTBI primer set. Using its own MiXCR run on the multiplex PCR reads, TCRdb lists one record per CDR3 protein. The repertoire holds some 530,000 distinct CDR3 sequences, roughly 23% seen once, with around 54% in the top ten.

Sequenced: blood. This clonotype was obtained from a woman between 70 and 85 years old with Graves' ophthalmopathy. The chain couples TRBV7-9 to TRBJ2-5; TRBD2 agrees at 13 bases. CDR3 amino acids: CASSQAGLAGVETQYF. As DNA, the CDR3 is TGCGCCAGCAGCCAAGCAGGACTAGCGGGAGTAGAGACCCAGTACTTC.